These 2 T cell receptor beta chains share one sample of origin, sequenced in a study of T cell changes during pregnancy in multiple sclerosis. The repertoire was sequenced with immunoSEQ multiplex PCR; TCRdb's copy has only in-frame clones and lacks some. The sample lists some 58,000 clones, around 96% occurring once. The sample was CD8+ T cells from peripheral blood mononuclear cells, taken after pregnancy. These receptor sequences come from a female donor with multiple sclerosis, enrolled in a pregnancy study.

The rearrangement joins TRBV2 to TRBJ2-7; D is unresolved. CDR1 and CDR2 (germline): SNHLY, FYNNEI. This CDR3 has 13 amino acids. Trimming cost V 7 bases and J 0 bases, with 10 bases left between them. DNA for the CDR3: TGTGCCAGCACGAGTATCGTCTCCTACGAGCAGTACTTC. It yields the protein CASTSIVSYEQYF. Complete variable domain (other parts from reference TRBV2 and TRBJ2-7): EPEVTQTPSHQVTQMGQEVILRCVPISNHLYFYWYRQILGQKVEFLVSFYNNEISEKSEIFDDQFSVERPDGSNFTLKIRSTKLEDSAMYFCASTSIVSYEQYFGPGTRLTVT.

The V and J genes are TRBV5-4 and TRBJ1-2, with 7 bases matching TRBD1. V was pared by 1 base and J by 7 bases, with 7 bases of the junction left unmatched. From germline, CDR1 is SGHNT and CDR2 YYREEE (reference sequence). This CDR3 spans 14 amino acids. CDR3 coding DNA: TGTGCCAGCAGCTTGCCGGGACAGCCGATTGGCTACACCTTC. Its translation is CASSLPGQPIGYTF. Using reference TRBV5-4 and TRBJ1-2 for the parts outside the CDR3, the full variable domain is ETGVTQSPTHLIKTRGQQVTLRCSSQSGHNTVSWYQQALGQGPQFIFQYYREEENGRGNFPPRFSGLQFPNYSSELNVNALELDDSALYLCASSLPGQPIGYTFGSGTRLTVV.